This is a list of T cell receptor beta chains from one sample in a study of beta chain features in type 1 diabetes. Some clones are missing from TCRdb's copy, which holds only in-frame ones; the method was immunoSEQ multiplex PCR. The sample carries about 160,000 clones, about 8.3% recorded once. The sequenced sample was central memory CD4+ T cells from blood. These receptors all stem from a woman aged 18-29 years with type 1 diabetes. The CDR3 runs from the conserved cysteine through the conserved F or W. The order of the fields is J gene, CDR3 length, V gene, D gene, clone size, CDR3 DNA, CDR3 protein. A D gene is named only where the DNA matches it firmly. A clone size is listed for some rows: how often the clone was seen (once, few, many), or a class if it is expanded.

TRBJ2-1	14	TRBV7-2	TRBD1	few	TGTGCCAGCAGCCGGACAGGGGGGTTTTATGAGCAGTTCTTC	CASSRTGGFYEQFF
TRBJ1-2	17	TRBV25-1	TRBD1	NA	TGTGCCAGCAGCCAAAGGGGGCGGACAGGCCCTAACTATGGCTACACCTTC	CASSQRGRTGPNYGYTF
TRBJ1-1	12	TRBV7-9	NA	NA	TGTGCCAGCAGTTCATGGTCGGCTGAAGCTTTCTTT	CASSSWSAEAFF
TRBJ2-1	12	TRBV28	NA	few	TGTGCCAGCAGCGGAGGACTCGGTGAGCAGTTCTTC	CASSGGLGEQFF
TRBJ2-1	17	TRBV5-4	TRBD2	NA	TGTGCCAGCAGCCAAGATGGGGCGGGAGGGAATGAAAATGAGCAGTTCTTC	CASSQDGAGGNENEQFF
TRBJ1-4	13	TRBV9	NA	NA	TGTGCCAGCAGCTCACAGGGAGTAGGGAAACTGTTTTTT	CASSSQGVGKLFF
TRBJ2-6	15	TRBV7-9	NA	few	TGTGCCAGCACCGTGACAACCTCTGGGGCCAACGTCCTGACTTTC	CASTVTTSGANVLTF
TRBJ1-1	14	TRBV5-6	TRBD1	NA	TGTGCCAGCAGGAATGCAGGGGGCAGCACTGAAGCTTTCTTT	CASRNAGGSTEAFF
TRBJ2-3	12	TRBV11-3	NA	NA	TGTGCCAGCAGCTTACGTCCAGATACGCAGTATTTT	CASSLRPDTQYF
TRBJ2-4	14	TRBV19	TRBD1	NA	TGTGCCAGTAGTAGGACAGGAATTACTAACATTCAGTACTTC	CASSRTGITNIQYF
TRBJ2-7	14	TRBV9	TRBD1	NA	TGTGCCAGCAGCCCCTCGGGACAGGGGTACGAGCAGTACTTC	CASSPSGQGYEQYF
TRBJ2-5	15	TRBV4-3	TRBD2	NA	TGCGCCAGCAGCCAAGATGGACTAGCGATAGAGACCCAGTACTTC	CASSQDGLAIETQYF
TRBJ2-1	13	TRBV6-4	NA	few	TGTGCCAGCAGTGACTCGGTAGTGAGTGAGCAGTTCTTC	CASSDSVVSEQFF
TRBJ2-5	14	TRBV11-2	TRBD1	NA	TGTGCCAGCAGCTTACAGGGGGCTCAAGAGACCCAGTACTTC	CASSLQGAQETQYF
TRBJ1-2	12	TRBV6-6	NA	few	TGTGCCAGCAGCCCACAGGGATATGGCTACACCTTC	CASSPQGYGYTF
TRBJ2-3	16	TRBV5-1	TRBD2	NA	TGCGCCAGCAGCTTGGAAGCGGGGGGCAGCACAGATACGCAGTATTTT	CASSLEAGGSTDTQYF
TRBJ2-1	14	TRBV7-8	TRBD2	many	TGTGCCAGCAGCTTTAGCGGGGGTACAGGTGAGCAGTTCTTC	CASSFSGGTGEQFF
TRBJ2-7	11	TRBV7-9	NA	NA	TGTGCCAGCAGCACTACTTACGAGCAGTACTTC	CASSTTYEQYF
TRBJ2-1	15	TRBV7-2	TRBD1	few	TGTGCCAGCAGCTTAGGGGACAGGGGTTTCAATGAGCAGTTCTTC	CASSLGDRGFNEQFF
TRBJ2-1	13	TRBV18	TRBD2	few	TGTGCCAGCTCACCTAATAGCGGGAATGAGCAGTTCTTC	CASSPNSGNEQFF
TRBJ1-2	13	TRBV6-5	NA	NA	TGTGCCAGCAGTTACTCTACAGGCTATGGCTACACCTTC	CASSYSTGYGYTF
TRBJ2-7	14	TRBV27	TRBD2	NA	TGTGCCAGCACCTCATTGGGGGGGGGTTACGAGCAGTACTTC	CASTSLGGGYEQYF
TRBJ2-7	14	TRBV9	TRBD1	NA	TGTGCCAGCAGCCAGGGACAGGGCTCCTACGAGCAGTACTTC	CASSQGQGSYEQYF
TRBJ2-2	13	TRBV10-1	NA	NA	TGCGCCAGCAGGGACAGCTACACCGGGGAGCTGTTTTTT	CASRDSYTGELFF
TRBJ2-5	14	TRBV25-1	NA	few	TGTGCCAGCAGTGAATGGGGCAATACTGAGACCCAGTACTTC	CASSEWGNTETQYF
TRBJ2-1	14	TRBV7-9	TRBD2	NA	TGTGCCAGCAGCTTCGGGACTAGCGTCAATGAGCAGTTCTTC	CASSFGTSVNEQFF
TRBJ1-2	11	TRBV29-1	TRBD1	few	TGCAGCGCCGACGACAGGGCCGGCTACACCTTC	CSADDRAGYTF
TRBJ2-1	13	TRBV7-2	NA	NA	TGTGCCAGCACTCCGGGAACCACCAATGAGCAGTTCTTC	CASTPGTTNEQFF
TRBJ1-1	14	TRBV7-2	TRBD1	NA	TGTGCCAGCAGCTTAGTAGGGACAGCCAGTGAAGCTTTCTTT	CASSLVGTASEAFF
TRBJ2-7	14	TRBV28	NA	NA	TGTGCCAGCAGTTTCGGGACAAACACCTACGAGCAGTACTTC	CASSFGTNTYEQYF
TRBJ2-7	14	TRBV19	NA	NA	TGTGCCAGTAGTGAAACGGGAGTCGGCTACGAGCAGTACTTC	CASSETGVGYEQYF
TRBJ2-7	16	TRBV14	NA	few	TGTGCCAGCAGCCAAATCGTTGGGCGGGGCTCCTACGAGCAGTACTTC	CASSQIVGRGSYEQYF
TRBJ2-1	14	TRBV30	TRBD2	medium-sized	TGTGCCTGGAGTGGACTAGCGGCCTACAATGAGCAGTTCTTC	CAWSGLAAYNEQFF
TRBJ2-7	14	TRBV7-8	NA	few	TGTGCCAGCACCGCCCTTGCAGGATTTAACGAGCAGTACTTC	CASTALAGFNEQYF
TRBJ2-3	12	TRBV11-2	NA	few	TGTGCCAGCAGCTTAGGGAGGAATACGCAGTATTTT	CASSLGRNTQYF
TRBJ2-7	15	TRBV11-3	TRBD2	few	TGTGCCAGCAGCTCCGGGACTAGCGAAACCTACGAGCAGTACTTC	CASSSGTSETYEQYF
TRBJ2-5	14	TRBV10-3	NA	few	TGTGCCATCAGTGAGTCTAACAGCAAAGAGACCCAGTACTTC	CAISESNSKETQYF
TRBJ1-1	13	TRBV7-2	TRBD1	many	TGTGCCAGCAGCAGGAGCGGACAGGGGGGCGCTTTCTTT	CASSRSGQGGAFF
TRBJ1-1	13	TRBV7-2	NA	NA	TGTGCCAGCAGCTTAGCCAGGATAACCGAAGCTTTCTTT	CASSLARITEAFF
TRBJ1-2	11	TRBV2	NA	NA	TGTGCCAGCAGTCAGGACTATGGCTACACCTTC	CASSQDYGYTF
TRBJ2-1	12	TRBV6-4	TRBD1	NA	TGTGCCAGCAGCGGACAGGGGCAGGAGCAGTTCTTC	CASSGQGQEQFF
TRBJ1-1	14	TRBV23-1	NA	few	TGCGCCAGCAGTCAAGGGCAGGGTCGGACTGAAGCTTTCTTT	CASSQGQGRTEAFF
TRBJ2-5	15	TRBV5-1	TRBD2	NA	TGCGCCAGCAGCTTGGGACTAGCGGGTAAAGAGACCCAGTACTTC	CASSLGLAGKETQYF
TRBJ1-5	13	TRBV11-2	TRBD1	NA	TGTGCCAGCAGCTGGACAGGGAGACAGCCCCAGCATTTT	CASSWTGRQPQHF
TRBJ2-4	14	TRBV29-1	NA	NA	TGCAGCGCCACGGACTGGGCCGCCAAAAACATTCAGTACTTC	CSATDWAAKNIQYF
TRBJ1-2	16	TRBV9	NA	NA	TGTGCCAGCAGCATACAGCCCAATCAAAATAACTATGGCTACACCTTC	CASSIQPNQNNYGYTF
TRBJ1-1	14	TRBV4-1	NA	many	TGCGCCAGCAGCCAAGACAGGGGGAACACTGAAGCTTTCTTT	CASSQDRGNTEAFF
TRBJ2-2	15	TRBV5-4	NA	few	TGTGCCAGCAGCTTACAGAAATCTGCCACCGGGGAGCTGTTTTTT	CASSLQKSATGELFF
TRBJ1-4	13	TRBV5-1	NA	few	TGCGCCAGCAGCTTGGTCAGTAATGAAAAACTGTTTTTT	CASSLVSNEKLFF
TRBJ2-4	15	TRBV23-1	NA	NA	TGCGCCAGCATTGGGGGCGCGGTTCCCAAAAACATTCAGTACTTC	CASIGGAVPKNIQYF
TRBJ2-2	11	TRBV28	NA	few	TGTGCCACCACTTCGGCCGGGGAGCTGTTTTTT	CATTSAGELFF
TRBJ1-6	15	TRBV7-9	NA	many	TGTGCCAGCAGCTTAGGTTCGGGCTATAATTCACCCCTCCACTTT	CASSLGSGYNSPLHF
TRBJ2-5	16	TRBV4-2	TRBD2	many	TGTGCCAGCAGCCAACCTACTAGCGGGATCCAAGAGACCCAGTACTTC	CASSQPTSGIQETQYF
TRBJ2-5	15	TRBV5-5	TRBD2	few	TGTGCCAGCAGTCAGGGAGGAGCGGGAGTAGAGACCCAGTACTTC	CASSQGGAGVETQYF
TRBJ2-7	13	TRBV2	TRBD2	NA	TGTGCCAGCAGTGGGGACTACCCCTACGAGCAGTACTTC	CASSGDYPYEQYF
TRBJ2-2	13	TRBV28	NA	few	TGTGCCAGCAAGGCGGGGAGTGACGGGGAGCTGTTTTTT	CASKAGSDGELFF
TRBJ1-3	15	TRBV30	TRBD1	few	TGTGCCTGGAGTCGCCAGGGGGCGTTGGGAAACACCATATATTTT	CAWSRQGALGNTIYF